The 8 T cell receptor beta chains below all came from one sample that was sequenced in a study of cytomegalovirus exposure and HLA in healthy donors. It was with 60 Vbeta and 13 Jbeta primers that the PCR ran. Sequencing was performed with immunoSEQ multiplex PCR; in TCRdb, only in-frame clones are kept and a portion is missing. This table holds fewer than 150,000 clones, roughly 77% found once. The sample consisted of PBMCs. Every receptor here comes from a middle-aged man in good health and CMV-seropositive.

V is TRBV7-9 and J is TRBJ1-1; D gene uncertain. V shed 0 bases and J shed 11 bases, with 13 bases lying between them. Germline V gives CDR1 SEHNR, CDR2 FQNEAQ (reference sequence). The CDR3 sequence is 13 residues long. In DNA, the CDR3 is TGTGCCAGCAGCTTAGCCCCGAGCGGTGAGGCTTTCTTT. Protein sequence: CASSLAPSGEAFF.

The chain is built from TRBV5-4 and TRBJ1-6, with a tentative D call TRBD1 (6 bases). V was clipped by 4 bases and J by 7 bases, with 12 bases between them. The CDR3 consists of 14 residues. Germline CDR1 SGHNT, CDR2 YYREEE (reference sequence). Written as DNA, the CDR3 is TGTGCCAGCAGCAGCCCGGACAGCAATTCACCCCTCCACTTT. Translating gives CASSSPDSNSPLHF.

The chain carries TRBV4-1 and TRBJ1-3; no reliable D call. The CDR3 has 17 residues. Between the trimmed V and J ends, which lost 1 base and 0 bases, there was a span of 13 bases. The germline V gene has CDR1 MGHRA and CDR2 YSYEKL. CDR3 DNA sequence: TGCGCCAGCAGCCAAGGACGGCAGGCCATCTCTGGAAACACCATATATTTT. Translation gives CASSQGRQAISGNTIYF.

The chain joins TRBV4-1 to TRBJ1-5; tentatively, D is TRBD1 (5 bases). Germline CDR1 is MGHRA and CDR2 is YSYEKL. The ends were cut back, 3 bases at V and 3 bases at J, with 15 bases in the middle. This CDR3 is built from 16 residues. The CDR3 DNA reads TGCGCCAGCAGCCATACGACAGCCTTCAACAATCAGCCCCAGCATTTT. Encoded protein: CASSHTTAFNNQPQHF.

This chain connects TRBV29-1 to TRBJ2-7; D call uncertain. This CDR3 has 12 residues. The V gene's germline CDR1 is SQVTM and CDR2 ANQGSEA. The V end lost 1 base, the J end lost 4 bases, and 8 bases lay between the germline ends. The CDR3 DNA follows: TGCAGCGTTGAAGGGTCGGGTTACGAGCAGTACTTC. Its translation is CSVEGSGYEQYF.

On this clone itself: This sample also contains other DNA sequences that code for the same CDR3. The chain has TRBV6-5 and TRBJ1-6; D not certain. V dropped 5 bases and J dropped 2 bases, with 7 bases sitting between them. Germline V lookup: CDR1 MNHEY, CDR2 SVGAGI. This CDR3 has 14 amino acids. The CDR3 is CASSAFTYNSPLHF. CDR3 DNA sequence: TGTGCCAGCAGTGCGTTTACCTATAATTCACCCCTCCACTTT.

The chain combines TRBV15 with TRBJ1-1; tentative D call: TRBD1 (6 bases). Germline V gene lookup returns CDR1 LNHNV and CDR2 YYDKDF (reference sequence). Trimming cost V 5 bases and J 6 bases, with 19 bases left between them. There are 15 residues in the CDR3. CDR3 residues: CATSFITGYGAEAFF. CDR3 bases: TGTGCCACCAGCTTTATCACAGGGTACGGCGCTGAAGCTTTCTTT.

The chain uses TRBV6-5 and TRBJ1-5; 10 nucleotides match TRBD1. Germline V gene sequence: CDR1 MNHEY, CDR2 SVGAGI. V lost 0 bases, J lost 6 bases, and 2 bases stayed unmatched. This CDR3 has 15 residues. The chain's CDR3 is CASSYSGQGSQPQHF. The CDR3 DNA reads TGTGCCAGCAGTTACTCGGGACAGGGGAGTCAGCCCCAGCATTTT.